This T cell receptor beta chain is drawn from a study of blood T cell repertoires in COVID-19. Looking at the study overall: COVID-19 samples, acute and convalescent, were from the United States, Italy and Spain. From T cells, B-cell-depleted T cells, or PBMCs came the material, which was cDNA or gDNA.

This clone was observed once. Source study methods: Amplified reference gene primers provided the basis for estimating nucleated cell counts. Clones were read by immunoSEQ multiplex PCR, and TCRdb kept only the in-frame ones, dropping some. V and J calls plus clone size are reproduced from that table; the DNA served to infer D and trimming. The sample has under 150,000 clones; roughly 79% are singletons. V was shortened by 2 bases and J by 7 bases, with 9 bases between the two germline ends. This CDR3 comprises 13 residues. This sequence originates from a human donor in a cohort sampled during active COVID-19. The sequenced sample was peripheral blood. This chain connects TRBV12-3 or TRBV12-4 to TRBJ1-3; D is unresolved. The CDR3 bases are TGTGCCAGCAGTTTAAATATAGCGAACACCATATATTTT. Encoded protein: CASSLNIANTIYF.